Listed below are T cell receptor beta chains from one sample, sequenced in a study of T cell responses to AZD1222 COVID-19 vaccine. Profiling relied on immunoSEQ multiplex PCR, and the TCRdb table lists in-frame clones only, not all of them. The sample has over 150,000 clones, around 88% seen once. The sequenced sample was peripheral blood, obtained 28 days after the second AZD1222 dose. The receptors here all came from an adult who received the AZD1222 COVID-19 vaccine. Both conserved end residues are part of each CDR3. D genes are given only for firm matches. The size entry is marked missing in some rows and otherwise reads once, few, many or a size class.

d_gene,abundance,v_gene,j_gene,CDR3nt,CDR3aa
TRBD1,.,TRBV18,TRBJ1-3,TGTGCCAGCTCACCCGCCGGGACAGGGAGAAACACCATATATTTT,CASSPAGTGRNTIYF
TRBD1,few,TRBV5-1,TRBJ1-1,TGCGCCAGCAGCGTACAGGGGGCGGCGAACACTGAAGCTTTCTTT,CASSVQGAANTEAFF
TRBD1,.,TRBV9,TRBJ1-1,TGTGCCAGCAGCGCGACAGGGATGACTGAAGCTTTCTTT,CASSATGMTEAFF
.,.,TRBV9,TRBJ2-2,TGTGCCAGCAGCGACACCGGGGAGCTGTTTTTT,CASSDTGELFF
TRBD1,once,TRBV28,TRBJ2-7,TGTGCCAGCAGTTTACCAGGGGGAATCCACGAGCAGTACTTC,CASSLPGGIHEQYF
.,.,TRBV6-5,TRBJ1-1,TGTGCCAGCAGTTACTCGGGGTGTACTGAAGCTTTCTTT,CASSYSGCTEAFF
.,.,TRBV3-1/TRBV3-2,TRBJ1-6,TGTGCCAGCAGCCAAGGGGAGTATAATTCACCCCTCCACTTT,CASSQGEYNSPLHF
.,.,TRBV6-1,TRBJ2-5,TGTGCCAGCAGTGAAGCCGTGGGGGCCACAGAGACCCAGTACTTC,CASSEAVGATETQYF
.,.,TRBV19,TRBJ1-5,TGTGCCAGTAGTATAGATCAGGGTAAGTCCTACCCCCAGCATTTT,CASSIDQGKSYPQHF
.,.,TRBV28,TRBJ1-2,TGTGCCAGCAGTTTCGGCGGAGCGGTAGGCTATGGCTACACCTTC,CASSFGGAVGYGYTF
.,.,TRBV6-1,TRBJ1-6,TGTGCCAGCAGTGAAGAACGCAAGAATTCACCCCTCCACTTT,CASSEERKNSPLHF
TRBD1,.,TRBV30,TRBJ2-7,TGTGCCTGGAGTGGGGGACAGGGGGCGAGTCCGTACTTC,CAWSGGQGASPYF
.,.,TRBV11-3,TRBJ1-1,TGTGCCAGCAGCTTATATATGGGGGGTGAAGCTTTCTTT,CASSLYMGGEAFF
TRBD2,once,TRBV3-1/TRBV3-2,TRBJ2-7,TGTGCCAGCAGCCAAGATCCCGGGGGGGCGGGGTACTTC,CASSQDPGGAGYF
TRBD1,.,TRBV14,TRBJ1-1,TGTGCCAGCAGCCGCCGGGACAGGCCCTCTGGTGAAGCTTTCTTT,CASSRRDRPSGEAFF
TRBD2,once,TRBV28,TRBJ2-3,TGTGCCAGCAGCTTAACGCCGGGGGGTGGCACAGATACGCAGTATTTT,CASSLTPGGGTDTQYF
TRBD1,.,TRBV6-5,TRBJ1-6,TGTGCCAGCAGAGGGGACAGCGCTTATAATTCACCCCTCCACTTT,CASRGDSAYNSPLHF
.,.,TRBV3-1/TRBV3-2,TRBJ1-5,TGTGCCAGCAGCCAGGGACAAATTAGCAATCAGCCCCAGCATTTT,CASSQGQISNQPQHF
.,once,TRBV7-2,TRBJ1-1,TGTGCCAGCAGGCGAACAATGAACACTGAAGCTTTCTTT,CASRRTMNTEAFF
.,.,TRBV24-1,TRBJ2-3,TGTGCCACCAGTGATTCCCGGGCTTGGGATTTT,CATSDSRAWDF
.,.,TRBV5-4,TRBJ2-3,TGTGCCAGCAGCTTGGGCGGTAGCACAGATACGCAGTATTTT,CASSLGGSTDTQYF
.,few,TRBV9,TRBJ2-2,TGTGCCAGCAGCCTTAACTACGACACCGGGGAGCTGTTTTTT,CASSLNYDTGELFF
TRBD1,.,TRBV5-1,TRBJ1-6,TGCGCCAGCAGCACCGGACAGGGGGATAATTCACCCCTCCACTTT,CASSTGQGDNSPLHF